This TCR beta chain was identified in a study of T cell responses to AZD1222 COVID-19 vaccine. Study results and caveats: Following two doses of AZD1222, Spike-specific TCR breadth and depth rose. Donors skewed white British and female; clonal diversity was possibly underestimated.

With regard to this clone: Its target is unknown.

The CDR3 contains 15 residues. Trimming left V 2 bases short and J 2 bases short, with 9 bases between. Germline V lookup: CDR1 SGHDN, CDR2 FVKESK. Method: immunoSEQ multiplex PCR; TCRdb's copy keeps in-frame clones and lacks some. Of about 75,000 clones in the sample, approximately 88% are singletons; the top ten hold approximately 11%. Specimen: peripheral blood, collected 28 days after the second dose of the MenACWY control vaccine. The rearrangement uses TRBV14 and TRBJ2-2, with D possibly being TRBD1 (5 bases). The TCR was taken from an adult who received the MenACWY meningococcal vaccine as a control. CDR3 DNA: TGTGCCAGCAGCCAACGGACACTTAACACCGGGGAGCTGTTTTTT. Amino acid sequence: CASSQRTLNTGELFF.